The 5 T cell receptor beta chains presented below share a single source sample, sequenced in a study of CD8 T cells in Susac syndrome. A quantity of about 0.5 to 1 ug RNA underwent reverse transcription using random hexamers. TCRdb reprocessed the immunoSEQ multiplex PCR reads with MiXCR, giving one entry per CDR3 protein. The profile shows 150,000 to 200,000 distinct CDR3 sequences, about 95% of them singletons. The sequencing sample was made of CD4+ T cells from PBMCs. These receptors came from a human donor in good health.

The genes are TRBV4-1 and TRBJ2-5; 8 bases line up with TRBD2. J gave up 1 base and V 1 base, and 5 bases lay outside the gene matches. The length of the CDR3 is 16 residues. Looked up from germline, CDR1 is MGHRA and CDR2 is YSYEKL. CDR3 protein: CASSQGTGGGQETQYF. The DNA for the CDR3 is TGCGCCAGCAGCCAAGGGACCGGGGGGGGCCAAGAGACCCAGTACTTC.

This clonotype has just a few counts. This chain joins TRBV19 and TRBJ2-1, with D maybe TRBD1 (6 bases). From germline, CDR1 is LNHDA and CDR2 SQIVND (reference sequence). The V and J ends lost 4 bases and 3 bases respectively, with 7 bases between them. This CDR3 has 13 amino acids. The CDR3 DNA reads TGTGCCAGTAGTACACAGGGCTACAATGAGCAGTTCTTC. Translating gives CASSTQGYNEQFF.

The CDR3 region is CASSLSTGVGNQPQHF. CDR3 nucleotides: TGTGCCAGCAGTTTATCGACAGGGGTAGGCAATCAGCCCCAGCATTTT. V gene TRBV27 combines with J gene TRBJ1-5; 8 bases are shared with TRBD1. Germline trimming cut 0 bases from V and 2 bases from J; bases unmatched to any gene: 3. The length of the CDR3 is 16 residues. Germline assignment: CDR1 MNHEY and CDR2 SMNVEV (reference sequence).

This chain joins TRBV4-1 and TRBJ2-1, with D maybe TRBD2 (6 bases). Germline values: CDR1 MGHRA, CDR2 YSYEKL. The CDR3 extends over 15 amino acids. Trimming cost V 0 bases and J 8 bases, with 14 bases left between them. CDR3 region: CASSQDWRGGDEQFF. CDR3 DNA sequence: TGCGCCAGCAGCCAAGATTGGCGGGGCGGCGATGAGCAGTTCTTC.

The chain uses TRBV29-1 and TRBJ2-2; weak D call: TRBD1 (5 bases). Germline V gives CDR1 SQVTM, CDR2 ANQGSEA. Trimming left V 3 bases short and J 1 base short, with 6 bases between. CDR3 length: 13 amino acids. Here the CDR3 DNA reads TGCAGCGTTGACCAGGGGAACACCGGGGAGCTGTTTTTT. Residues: CSVDQGNTGELFF.